This entry is about one TCR beta chain. CDR1 and CDR2 (germline): LNHNV, YYDKDF (reference sequence). The CDR3 is made up of 15 amino acids. V was clipped by 1 base and J by 3 bases; unmatched bases: 1. Under the authors' procedure: The authors estimated nucleated cell counts from reference gene primer amplification. Only in-frame clones appear in the TCRdb table, and some are missing; sequencing was by immunoSEQ multiplex PCR. From that table come the V and J calls and clone size; the DNA was used to work out D and trimming. The data contain about 320,000 clones, 85% of them singletons. This specimen comes from a study of blood T cell repertoires in COVID-19.

This chain links TRBV15 with TRBJ1-1; 11 positions agree with TRBD1. The receptor was isolated from a woman younger than 45 who had been exposed to COVID-19. Sequenced sample: PBMCs or T cells enriched from blood (not recorded which). CDR3: CATSRGTGGYTEAFF. The CDR3 DNA reads as TGTGCCACCAGCAGAGGGACAGGGGGCTACACTGAAGCTTTCTTT.